A selection of T cell receptor beta chains follows, all from one sample in a study of blood T cell repertoires in COVID-19. Generated by immunoSEQ multiplex PCR, the TCRdb table keeps only in-frame clones and is missing some. The sample has some 530,000 clones, approximately 86% seen once. The sample taken for sequencing was PBMCs or T cells enriched from blood (not recorded which). Receptors were obtained from a woman aged 60 to 75 who had recovered from COVID-19. Each CDR3 is given with its conserved first and last residue. The order of the fields is D gene, J gene, V gene, clone size, CDR3 DNA, CDR3 protein. D genes are given only for firm matches. Size is omitted from some rows. Given values are once, few, many or a class for expanded clones.

d_gene: -
j_gene: TRBJ2-2
v_gene: TRBV10-3
abundance: -
CDR3nt: TGTGCCATCAGTGAGCGCGGGGGACAGGTCAAAACTGGGGCGAACACCGGGGAGCTGTTTTTT
CDR3aa: CAISERGGQVKTGANTGELFF

d_gene: TRBD1
j_gene: TRBJ2-3
v_gene: TRBV7-2
abundance: -
CDR3nt: TGTGCCAGCAGCCCGACAGGGGCGAGCACAGATACGCAGTATTTT
CDR3aa: CASSPTGASTDTQYF

d_gene: -
j_gene: TRBJ1-2
v_gene: TRBV25-1
abundance: -
CDR3nt: TGTGCCAGCAGTGAACTAGACGGGGCGGGAGGCTACACCTTC
CDR3aa: CASSELDGAGGYTF

d_gene: TRBD1
j_gene: TRBJ1-1
v_gene: TRBV12-5
abundance: -
CDR3nt: TGTGCTAGTGGTGAAGGACAGGGGAGCACTGAAGCTTTCTTT
CDR3aa: CASGEGQGSTEAFF

d_gene: -
j_gene: TRBJ1-1
v_gene: TRBV19
abundance: -
CDR3nt: TGTGCCAGTAGTGATCGGGGGACTGAAGCTTTCTTT
CDR3aa: CASSDRGTEAFF

d_gene: -
j_gene: TRBJ1-4
v_gene: TRBV2
abundance: -
CDR3nt: TGTGCCAGCAGTGAACTCACAGGCGGCAGAGAAAAACTGTTTTTT
CDR3aa: CASSELTGGREKLFF

d_gene: TRBD1
j_gene: TRBJ2-7
v_gene: TRBV19
abundance: -
CDR3nt: TGTGCCAGTAGTATGTGGGGACAGGGGACCCCCTACGAGCAGTACTTC
CDR3aa: CASSMWGQGTPYEQYF

d_gene: -
j_gene: TRBJ2-3
v_gene: TRBV5-1
abundance: -
CDR3nt: TGCGCCAGCAGGGGGGGGCTTAGCACAGATACGCAGTATTTT
CDR3aa: CASRGGLSTDTQYF

d_gene: -
j_gene: TRBJ2-1
v_gene: TRBV2
abundance: -
CDR3nt: TGTGCCAGCAGTGACAGCTACAATGAGCAGTTCTTC
CDR3aa: CASSDSYNEQFF

d_gene: -
j_gene: TRBJ1-1
v_gene: TRBV29-1
abundance: -
CDR3nt: TGCAGCGTCCGCCCTACAGGGAACACTGAAGCTTTCTTT
CDR3aa: CSVRPTGNTEAFF

d_gene: -
j_gene: TRBJ2-3
v_gene: TRBV4-1
abundance: once
CDR3nt: TGCGCCAGCAGCCAAGATGGCGGGCTCTTACATACGCAGTATTTT
CDR3aa: CASSQDGGLLHTQYF

d_gene: TRBD1
j_gene: TRBJ2-7
v_gene: TRBV5-1
abundance: -
CDR3nt: TGCGCCAGCAGCTTGGGAGGGGGGACAGGGGACGAGCAGTACTTC
CDR3aa: CASSLGGGTGDEQYF

d_gene: TRBD1
j_gene: TRBJ1-1
v_gene: TRBV7-9
abundance: few
CDR3nt: TGTGCCAGCCCCAAACAGGGGACCAACACTGAAGCTTTCTTT
CDR3aa: CASPKQGTNTEAFF

d_gene: -
j_gene: TRBJ2-7
v_gene: TRBV13
abundance: -
CDR3nt: TGTGCCAGCAGCTTAGGCCCTAGCAGCTACGAGCAGTACTTC
CDR3aa: CASSLGPSSYEQYF

d_gene: -
j_gene: TRBJ1-5
v_gene: TRBV5-5
abundance: many
CDR3nt: TGTGCCAGCAGCTTGGCTGGGCCCCAGCCCCAGCATTTT
CDR3aa: CASSLAGPQPQHF

d_gene: TRBD2
j_gene: TRBJ2-1
v_gene: TRBV4-1
abundance: -
CDR3nt: TGCGCCAGCAGCCCACTAGCGGGGGGACAAAGTGAGCAGTTCTTC
CDR3aa: CASSPLAGGQSEQFF

d_gene: TRBD1
j_gene: TRBJ2-5
v_gene: TRBV5-1
abundance: -
CDR3nt: TGCGCCAGCAGCTTGAGGACAGGGGAAAAGACCCAGTACTTC
CDR3aa: CASSLRTGEKTQYF